The next 24 T cell receptor beta chains were all read from a single sample in a study of blood T cell repertoires in COVID-19. Sequenced by immunoSEQ multiplex PCR; TCRdb stores in-frame clones only, minus some. The sample has about 340,000 clones; around 85% are singletons. The sample was PBMCs or T cells enriched from blood (not recorded which). These TCRs come from a woman in her 40s with acute COVID-19.

The chain is built from TRBV7-3 and TRBJ2-2, with a tentative D call TRBD1 (6 bases). This CDR3 has 15 amino acids. Deletions cut 5 bases from V and 4 bases from J, with 14 bases between. Germline lookup yields CDR1 SGHTA and CDR2 FQGTGA. The CDR3 is CASSKTGSSTGELFF. In nucleotides, the CDR3 is TGTGCCAGCAGCAAAACAGGGTCGAGCACCGGGGAGCTGTTTTTT.

The chain carries TRBV28 and TRBJ1-5, with D uncertain. This CDR3 is built from 13 residues. Germline V lookup: CDR1 MDHEN, CDR2 SYDVKM. The V end was cut by 3 bases, the J end by 0 bases, with 3 bases between. The CDR3 spells CASSFLSNQPQHF. Written as DNA, the CDR3 is TGTGCCAGCAGTTTCCTTAGCAATCAGCCCCAGCATTTT.

Points on this clone: The identical CDR3 is also encoded by other nucleotide sequences in the sample. The rearrangement links TRBV4-2 to TRBJ2-7, with 11 bases fitting TRBD2. Per germline, CDR1 LGHNA and CDR2 YNFKEQ. This CDR3 is 16 amino acids long. V gave up 3 bases and J gave up 2 bases; unmatched junction bases: 6. The CDR3 is CASSQAGLAGAYEQYF. The CDR3 coding sequence is TGTGCCAGCAGCCAGGCCGGACTAGCGGGCGCCTACGAGCAGTACTTC.

The chain employs TRBV6-2 or TRBV6-3 and TRBJ1-1; maybe TRBD1 (5 bases). Looked up from germline, CDR1 is MNHEY and CDR2 is SVGEGT. The CDR3 loop spans 14 amino acids. V gave up 6 bases and J gave up 4 bases, with 15 bases separating them. The CDR3 loop is CASRPTGGFTEAFF. CDR3 sequence (DNA): TGTGCCAGCAGACCTACGGGGGGGTTCACTGAAGCTTTCTTT.

The chain links TRBV5-1 to TRBJ1-1; D ambiguous. The CDR3 runs to 14 residues. The V and J ends lost 7 bases and 0 bases respectively, with 13 bases between them. The V gene's germline CDR1 is SGHRS and CDR2 YFSETQ. The CDR3 spells CASGPGRMNTEAFF. In DNA form, the CDR3 reads TGCGCCAGCGGGCCAGGCCGAATGAACACTGAAGCTTTCTTT.

J is TRBJ1-5 and V is TRBV5-6; 10 nucleotides match TRBD1. V lost 3 bases, J lost 1 base, and 4 bases stayed unmatched. The germline CDR1 and CDR2 sequences are SGHDT and YYEEEE. The CDR3 covers 16 residues. CDR3 bases: TGTGCCAGCAGCTCCGGGACAGGGGTAAGCAATCAGCCCCAGCATTTT. Its translation: CASSSGTGVSNQPQHF.

This chain uses TRBV19 with TRBJ2-3; D perhaps matches TRBD2 (6 bases). The CDR3 covers 11 residues. Germline V gene lookup returns CDR1 LNHDA and CDR2 SQIVND (reference sequence). Between the trimmed V and J ends, which lost 9 bases and 8 bases, there was a span of 12 bases. Here the CDR3 reads CASHWGGTQYF. The CDR3 DNA follows: TGTGCCAGCCATTGGGGAGGTACGCAGTATTTT.

This clone was seen a handful of times. The chain has TRBV12-3 or TRBV12-4 and TRBJ1-2; 8 bases line up with TRBD1. The ends lost 3 bases at V and 10 bases at J; junction bases unmatched: 4. This CDR3 region has 12 residues. The CDR3 region has the DNA TGTGCCAGCAGTTTTTCAGGGGGCTCCTACACCTTC. It specifies CASSFSGGSYTF.

The chain is built from TRBV6-1 and TRBJ1-5; D might be TRBD1 (5 bases). Germline assignment: CDR1 MNHNS and CDR2 SASEGT. With 3 bases removed from V and 2 bases from J, the gap between germline ends came to 11 bases. This CDR3 has 15 residues. Here the CDR3 DNA reads TGTGCCAGCAGTGATCAGGGTTTTGGCAATCAGCCCCAGCATTTT. Its translation is CASSDQGFGNQPQHF.

The chain employs TRBV9 and TRBJ2-3; 11 nucleotides agree with TRBD2. V dropped 3 bases and J dropped 0; count of bases not matched to a gene: 3. Germline-derived CDR1 and CDR2 are SGDLS and YYNGEE. This CDR3 has 16 residues. CDR3 protein: CASSARTSGSTDTQYF. The CDR3, as DNA: TGTGCCAGCAGCGCGAGGACTAGCGGGAGCACAGATACGCAGTATTTT.

This clone was counted a few times. The rearrangement joins TRBV28 to TRBJ1-5; D gene unclear. CDR1 MDHEN and CDR2 SYDVKM come from the germline V gene. The ends were cut back, 5 bases at V and 7 bases at J, with 18 bases in the middle. The CDR3 is made up of 15 amino acids. This chain's CDR3 is CASSVSEDSSQPQHF. CDR3 nucleotides: TGTGCCAGCAGTGTGTCAGAAGACTCAAGCCAGCCCCAGCATTTT.

Remarks on this clone: A much larger clone sits a single nucleotide away, making a read error possible. V is TRBV6-5 and J is TRBJ2-7; 7 bases are shared with TRBD1. Per germline, CDR1 MNHEY and CDR2 SVGAGI. Trimming at V came to 10 bases and at J to 2 bases, leaving 2 bases not matched to a gene. CDR3 length equals 11 residues. The CDR3 here is CATQGAYEQYF. DNA for the CDR3: TGTGCCACCCAGGGGGCCTACGAGCAGTACTTC.

The chain has TRBV19 and TRBJ1-5; 7 bases align to TRBD1. The ends lost 9 bases at V and 0 bases at J; junction bases unmatched: 8. Germline V gene data show CDR1 as LNHDA and CDR2 as SQIVND (reference sequence). This CDR3 region has 15 residues. CDR3 loop: CASQTGVYSNQPQHF. The DNA of the CDR3 is TGTGCCAGCCAAACAGGGGTTTATAGCAATCAGCCCCAGCATTTT.

The chain joins TRBV6-5 to TRBJ2-7; D unclear. Germline values: CDR1 MNHEY, CDR2 SVGAGI. Trimming stripped 6 bases from V and 4 bases from J, with 16 bases between. This CDR3 comprises 14 residues. The CDR3 loop is CASRRRLSGYEQYF. For the CDR3, the DNA is TGTGCCAGCAGACGAAGATTGTCGGGTTACGAGCAGTACTTC.

The chain joins TRBV6-5 to TRBJ1-5; 9 bases align to TRBD1. This CDR3 has 14 residues. CDR1 and CDR2 from the germline V gene are MNHEY and SVGAGI. Trimming took 6 bases from V and 5 from J; bases not matched to a gene: 5. DNA for the CDR3: TGTGCCAGCAGCCCGGACAGGGGATATCAGCCCCAGCATTTT. Its translation: CASSPDRGYQPQHF.

The V call is TRBV7-2, the J call TRBJ2-1, with 14 bases aligning to TRBD2. CDR1 and CDR2 from the germline V gene are SGHTA and FQGNSA. Losses at the gene ends were 5 bases for V and 10 bases for J; bases not matched to a gene: 13. The CDR3 contains 17 residues. CDR3 region: CASSLRTSGRRQGEQFF. CDR3 nucleotides: TGTGCCAGCAGCCTTCGGACTAGCGGGAGGCGTCAGGGCGAGCAGTTCTTC.

V usage is TRBV6-1 and J usage is TRBJ2-7; tentatively, D is TRBD1 (5 bases). This CDR3 has 13 residues. Germline CDR1 reads MNHNS; CDR2 reads SASEGT. Trimming took 3 bases from V and 4 from J, leaving 10 bases between them. The CDR3 bases are TGTGCCAGCAGTGATGCCAGGGTGTACGAGCAGTACTTC. This gives the protein CASSDARVYEQYF.

The chain recombines TRBV21-1 with TRBJ2-3; TRBD1 is taken as the D call from the table, unchecked against the DNA. TRBV21-1 is reported as a pseudogene. This CDR3 has 16 residues. The CDR3: CASSKVGQGCADTQYF. CDR3 nucleotide sequence: TGTGCCAGCAGCAAAGTCGGGCAGGGGTGCGCAGATACGCAGTATTTT.

This chain connects TRBV3-1 (or the pseudogene TRBV3-2) to TRBJ2-7; 7 nucleotides line up with TRBD1. CDR3 length: 15 amino acids. Germline CDR1 reads LGHDT; CDR2 reads YNNKEL (reference sequence). V was clipped by 0 bases and J by 2 bases; unmatched bases: 4. The CDR3 loop reads CASSQDRTGTYEQYF. CDR3 sequence (DNA): TGTGCCAGCAGCCAAGACAGGACAGGAACCTACGAGCAGTACTTC.

The chain recombines TRBV7-9 with TRBJ2-7; possibly TRBD2 for D (6 bases). The V end was cut by 5 bases, the J end by 4 bases, with 12 bases between. CDR1 and CDR2 (germline): SEHNR, FQNEAQ (reference sequence). This CDR3 is built from 13 residues. The CDR3 region has the DNA TGTGCCAGCAGCCTTACAAGCGGGTACGAGCAGTACTTC. Protein product: CASSLTSGYEQYF.

This chain links TRBV14 with TRBJ1-1; D is uncertain. The length of the CDR3 is 14 residues. Germline V lookup: CDR1 SGHDN, CDR2 FVKESK. V lost 2 bases, J lost 2 bases, and 9 bases lay in between. For the CDR3, the DNA is TGTGCCAGCAGCCAAATTGTGGGCAACACTGAAGCTTTCTTT. This translates into CASSQIVGNTEAFF.

This chain links TRBV25-1 with TRBJ2-7, with no clear D. The CDR3 spans 15 residues. Trimming shortened V by 0 bases and J by 2 bases, and 11 bases separated the two germline ends. CDR1 is MGHDK and CDR2 is SYGVNS in the germline V gene. The CDR3 loop reads CASSEYRTATYEQYF. CDR3 in DNA: TGTGCCAGCAGTGAATACCGTACAGCAACCTACGAGCAGTACTTC.

The gene calls are TRBV7-2 and TRBJ1-5; D is unclear. The CDR3 consists of 12 residues. Trimming took 1 base from V and 10 from J, leaving 8 bases between them. Germline CDR1 reads SGHTA; CDR2 reads FQGNSA. The CDR3 reads CASSLGPSPQHF. Written as DNA, the CDR3 is TGTGCCAGCAGCTTAGGTCCGTCTCCCCAGCATTTT.

The chain combines TRBV18 with TRBJ1-4; 8 positions match TRBD1. The CDR3 is made up of 15 amino acids. V gave up 3 bases and J gave up 3 bases; unmatched junction bases: 3. Germline loops: CDR1 KGHSH, CDR2 LQKENI. The CDR3 region has the DNA TGTGCCAGCTCACCTCGGACAGGGCCTAATGAAAAACTGTTTTTT. It specifies CASSPRTGPNEKLFF.